The 10 T cell receptor beta chains listed next were all sequenced from one sample in a study of cytomegalovirus exposure and HLA in healthy donors (dated by TCRdb to 2016 to 2017). The library was prepared using the immunoSEQ multiplex PCR assay. For the multiplex PCR, a mixture combining 60 forward primers for TCR Vbeta segments and 13 reverse primers for TCR Jbeta segments was used. Imported from immuneACCESS, the table was reduced by TCRdb to in-frame sequences with V and J called. These copies leave out some clones; in studies compared against another copy, an unresolved V gene accounts for under half, and the cause of the remainder is not known. A total of 35,000 to 40,000 clones appear in this sample, around 49% of them only once. About 6.1% of the sample is in the top ten clones. Sequencing was performed on PBMCs. These receptors all come from a middle-aged woman in good health and CMV-seropositive.

The chain links TRBV9 to TRBJ1-6; D might be TRBD1 (5 bases). V shed 4 bases and J shed 5 bases, with 16 bases lying between them. The germline CDR1 and CDR2 sequences are SGDLS and YYNGEE. The CDR3 has 16 residues. The CDR3 loop is CASSLTTDRDNSPLHF. CDR3 nucleotides: TGTGCCAGCAGCCTAACAACTGACAGAGATAATTCACCCCTCCACTTT.

The chain has TRBV25-1 and TRBJ1-2; TRBD1 matches 7 bases. V lost 7 bases, J lost 4 bases, and 21 bases stayed unmatched. CDR3 size: 18 residues. Germline values: CDR1 MGHDK, CDR2 SYGVNS. As DNA, the CDR3 is TGTGCCAGCACTATCTGGGTGCGGTTTGGACAGGAACTCTATGGCTACACCTTC. This codes for CASTIWVRFGQELYGYTF.

V gene TRBV19 combines with J gene TRBJ1-1; 8 nucleotides agree with TRBD1. Trimming cost V 7 bases and J 2 bases; bases outside gene matches: 9. This CDR3 contains 15 residues. Germline CDR1 and CDR2: LNHDA and SQIVND (reference sequence). For the CDR3, the DNA is TGTGCCAGTATCCCCGGGACAGGTCACAACACTGAAGCTTTCTTT. This gives the protein CASIPGTGHNTEAFF.

The V gene is TRBV10-3, the J gene TRBJ2-3; a possible D gene is TRBD1 (5 bases). V was clipped by 7 bases and J by 2 bases, with 16 bases between them. Per the germline V gene, CDR1 is ENHRY and CDR2 is SYGVKD. The CDR3 spans 15 residues. In nucleotides, the CDR3 is TGTGCCATCATGATGACTTTGGGGCTCACAGATACGCAGTATTTT. It is translated as CAIMMTLGLTDTQYF.

This clone was observed a single time. The rearrangement joins TRBV9 to TRBJ1-4; 8 nucleotides agree with TRBD1. The CDR3 extends over 15 amino acids. From germline, CDR1 is SGDLS and CDR2 YYNGEE. V was clipped by 4 bases and J by 8 bases; unmatched bases: 10. The CDR3 DNA is TGTGCCAGCAGCTACGGGACAGGACGAGGGGAAAAACTGTTTTTT. This translates into CASSYGTGRGEKLFF.

V gene TRBV18 combines with J gene TRBJ1-2; no clear D. Per germline, CDR1 KGHSH and CDR2 LQKENI. The CDR3 contains 15 residues. The V and J ends lost 3 bases and 0 bases respectively, with 11 bases between them. The CDR3 is CASSPGSGPNYGYTF. CDR3 bases: TGTGCCAGCTCACCCGGTAGTGGTCCTAACTATGGCTACACCTTC.

This chain connects TRBV28 to TRBJ2-7; a weak D match, TRBD1 (5 bases). V was shortened by 4 bases and J by 3 bases, with 19 bases between the two germline ends. Germline values: CDR1 MDHEN, CDR2 SYDVKM. This CDR3 spans 16 amino acids. The CDR3 loop is CASSSADNTPYYEQYF. CDR3 nucleotide sequence: TGTGCCAGCAGTTCCGCGGACAATACCCCCTACTACGAGCAGTACTTC.

The V call is TRBV4-1, the J call TRBJ2-5, with a possible D match to TRBD2 (5 bases). The CDR3 length is 14 residues. CDR1 and CDR2 from the germline V gene are MGHRA and YSYEKL. V lost 1 base to trimming and J lost 5 bases, with 11 bases between them. The CDR3 spells CASSQVSGTETQYF. The CDR3 bases are TGCGCCAGCAGCCAAGTAAGCGGTACTGAGACCCAGTACTTC.

This clone was observed a handful of times. The chain combines TRBV19 with TRBJ1-2; a weak D match, TRBD1 (5 bases). The length of the CDR3 is 15 residues. Germline loops: CDR1 LNHDA, CDR2 SQIVND (reference sequence). Trimming removed 9 bases at V and 0 bases at J, with 17 bases between. The CDR3 region has the DNA TGTGCCAGCGCTAACCGGGGGATAGCTAACTATGGCTACACCTTC. It specifies CASANRGIANYGYTF.

This chain's CDR3 is CAINHRDYGYTF. DNA for the CDR3: TGTGCCATCAACCACAGGGACTATGGCTACACCTTC. This rearrangement joins TRBV28 to TRBJ1-2, with D perhaps TRBD1 (6 bases). Per germline, CDR1 MDHEN and CDR2 SYDVKM. Trimming cost V 10 bases and J 3 bases, with 12 bases left between them. This CDR3 contains 12 residues.